A single sample gave rise to the 18 T cell receptor beta chains below, sequenced in a study of OX40 agonist ivuxolimab in advanced cancers. Clones were sequenced by immunoSEQ multiplex PCR, and TCRdb holds only the in-frame ones, with some missing. The sample gives around 90,000 clones, roughly 90% of which show up once; approximately 2.5% is in the top ten. Sequenced here: CD4+ or CD8+ T cells sorted from blood, sampled in a trial of the OX40 agonist ivuxolimab. The receptor source for this set is an adult with an advanced solid tumor such as melanoma, head and neck, liver or kidney cancer.

CDR3 sequence: CASSYLEGQPQHF. The CDR3, as DNA: TGTGCCAGCAGTTACTTGGAGGGACAGCCCCAGCATTTT. This rearrangement joins TRBV6-6 to TRBJ1-5; D gene uncertain. V lost 1 base, J lost 7 bases, and 8 bases lay in between. The CDR3 is 13 amino acids. Germline V gene data show CDR1 as MNHNY and CDR2 as SVGAGI (reference sequence).

This clone was picked up one time. The chain has TRBV28 and TRBJ1-2; 7 bases are shared with TRBD1. The trim removed 2 bases at V and 0 bases at J, leaving 6 bases unmatched. The CDR3 loop spans 16 amino acids. The germline V gene encodes CDR1 MDHEN and CDR2 SYDVKM. The CDR3: CASSLPPDRSNYGYTF. CDR3 coding DNA: TGTGCCAGCAGTTTACCTCCGGACAGGTCTAACTATGGCTACACCTTC.

The chain uses TRBV14 and TRBJ2-5, with 7 bases fitting TRBD1. The CDR3 length is 13 residues. The germline V gene encodes CDR1 SGHDN and CDR2 FVKESK. The trim removed 1 base at V and 10 bases at J, leaving 6 bases unmatched. The CDR3 nucleotides are TGTGCCAGCAGCCAAGTAACTTCAGGGGGCCAGTACTTC. Amino acids: CASSQVTSGGQYF. Full variable domain (remainder filled in from reference TRBV14 and TRBJ2-5): EAGVTQFPSHSVIEKGQTVTLRCDPISGHDNLYWYRRVMGKEIKFLLHFVKESKQDESGMPNNRFLAERTGGTYSTLKVQPAELEDSGVYFCASSQVTSGGQYFGPGTRLLVL.

The chain couples TRBV4-1 to TRBJ2-6; D remains unclear. The germline V and J ends were trimmed by 1 base and 1 base, with 14 bases remaining between them. CDR3 length: 18 residues. Germline assignment: CDR1 MGHRA and CDR2 YSYEKL. The CDR3: CASSQVDLGFSGANVLTF. The CDR3 DNA follows: TGCGCCAGCAGCCAAGTGGATTTAGGGTTTTCTGGGGCCAACGTCCTGACTTTC.

This clone showed up just once. The chain carries TRBV7-8 and TRBJ1-1; TRBD1 matches 7 bases. Germline CDR1 SGHVS, CDR2 FQNEAQ. The CDR3 length is 15 residues. Germline trimming cut 5 bases from V and 6 bases from J; bases unmatched to any gene: 12. As DNA, the CDR3 is TGTGCCAGCAGCGTAGACAGGGTGGAACTGTCTGAAGCTTTCTTT. Amino acids: CASSVDRVELSEAFF.

The V and J genes are TRBV19 and TRBJ2-1, with 10 bases lining up with TRBD1. The CDR3 consists of 14 residues. Trimming at V came to 5 bases and at J to 8 bases, leaving 6 bases not matched to a gene. Per germline, CDR1 LNHDA and CDR2 SQIVND (reference sequence). CDR3 bases: TGTGCCAGTAGTGGGGACAGGGGTACCCATGAGCAGTTCTTC. It is translated as CASSGDRGTHEQFF.

The genes are TRBV27 and TRBJ2-7; D is perhaps TRBD1 (6 bases). The V gene lost 2 bases and the J gene lost 6 bases, with 11 bases spanning the gap. CDR1 and CDR2 from the germline V gene are MNHEY and SMNVEV (reference sequence). The CDR3 runs to 13 residues. In DNA form, the CDR3 reads TGTGCCAGCAGTTTAATGGACAGATCCGAGCAGTACTTC. It is translated as CASSLMDRSEQYF.

The chain links TRBV28 to TRBJ2-7; the D gene is possibly TRBD1 (6 bases). The CDR3 is made up of 14 amino acids. Trimming stripped 5 bases from V and 1 base from J, with 12 bases between. CDR1 is MDHEN and CDR2 is SYDVKM in the germline V gene. CDR3 DNA sequence: TGTGCCAGCAGTACAGGGTCGATGTCCTACGAGCAGTACTTC. Protein: CASSTGSMSYEQYF.

This clone came up once. The chain combines TRBV6-5 with TRBJ2-1; 10 nucleotides agree with TRBD1. This CDR3 region has 16 residues. The V gene end was trimmed by 4 bases and the J gene end by 0 bases; junction bases not matched to a gene: 3. Germline V gene data show CDR1 as MNHEY and CDR2 as SVGAGI. The CDR3 protein is CASSSGQGGSYNEQFF. In nucleotides, the CDR3 is TGTGCCAGCAGTTCTGGACAGGGGGGCTCCTACAATGAGCAGTTCTTC.

V and J are TRBV18 and TRBJ2-7; 8 nucleotides agree with TRBD1. V trimming: 2 bases; J trimming: 0 bases; junction bases outside the gene matches: 0. The germline gives CDR1 KGHSH, CDR2 LQKENI. This CDR3 comprises 14 residues. This CDR3 reads CASSPGTGSYEQYF. In DNA form, the CDR3 reads TGTGCCAGCTCACCAGGGACAGGCTCCTACGAGCAGTACTTC.

The genes are TRBV30 and TRBJ1-2; no firm D call. CDR3 length: 13 residues. V was cut by 2 bases and J by 9 bases, with 16 bases left in between. Germline CDR1 is GTSNPN and CDR2 is SVGIG (reference sequence). The CDR3 region is CAWSPRGRVSYTF. As DNA, the CDR3 is TGTGCCTGGAGTCCCCGCGGCCGCGTTAGCTACACCTTC.

The table lists this clone with a count of one. The chain uses TRBV30 and TRBJ1-2; D is possibly TRBD1 (6 bases). V shed 6 bases and J shed 6 bases, with 11 bases lying between them. The CDR3 contains 11 residues. Germline CDR1 and CDR2: GTSNPN and SVGIG (reference sequence). The CDR3 bases are TGTGCCTGTACTACAGGGAATGGCTACACCTTC. Translating gives CACTTGNGYTF.

This sequence joins TRBV11-3 and TRBJ2-1; D possibly uses TRBD1 or TRBD2 (5 bases each). V lost 5 bases to trimming and J lost 5 bases, with 31 bases between them. The CDR3 has 20 residues. Per germline, CDR1 SGHNT and CDR2 YENEEA. The CDR3 DNA follows: TGTGCCAGCAGCCGAGGGACCGAAACCGCCCCCTTAGACCCCCACAATGAGCAGTTCTTC. It yields the protein CASSRGTETAPLDPHNEQFF.

This clone was recorded only once. CDR3 DNA: TGCGCCAGCAGCCGAACTCCCCTCGAAACTAACTATGGCTACACCTTC. Its translation: CASSRTPLETNYGYTF. The V call is TRBV4-1, the J call TRBJ1-2; D gene uncertain. The CDR3 length is 16 residues. With 4 bases removed from V and 0 bases from J, the gap between germline ends came to 15 bases. The germline gives CDR1 MGHRA, CDR2 YSYEKL.

CDR3 DNA: TGTGCCAGCAGCCAGAACAGGGGCCGTTCCTACGAGCAGTACTTC. It is translated as CASSQNRGRSYEQYF. The chain recombines TRBV7-2 with TRBJ2-7, with TRBD1 matching over 7 bases. Per germline, CDR1 SGHTA and CDR2 FQGNSA. The CDR3 has 15 residues. Unmatched junction bases numbered 8, after V lost 5 bases and J lost 1 base.

The CDR3 sequence is CASSGPGGTGYTF. The CDR3 nucleotides read TGTGCCAGCAGTGGGCCCGGGGGAACGGGCTACACCTTC. The chain is built from TRBV6-6 and TRBJ1-2; D perhaps matches TRBD1 (5 bases). Germline CDR1 is MNHNY and CDR2 is SVGAGI (reference sequence). V dropped 5 bases and J dropped 8 bases, with 15 bases sitting between them. This CDR3 has 13 amino acids.

V and J are TRBV18 and TRBJ2-7; no definite D call. V lost 5 bases and J lost 5, with 13 bases in between. In germline, CDR1 is KGHSH, CDR2 LQKENI. The CDR3 covers 13 residues. The CDR3 is CASSSTTRNEQYF. The CDR3 nucleotides are TGTGCCAGCTCATCGACGACTCGTAACGAGCAGTACTTC.

The chain combines TRBV5-1 with TRBJ2-5; D is unclear. The germline V gene encodes CDR1 SGHRS and CDR2 YFSETQ. The CDR3 is 13 amino acids. With 4 bases removed from V and 5 bases from J, the gap between germline ends came to 12 bases. CDR3 coding DNA: TGCGCCAGCAGCCAACAGATTTTGGAGACCCAGTACTTC. Protein sequence: CASSQQILETQYF.